The next 5 T cell receptor beta chains were all read from a single sample in a study of a mutant IDH1 vaccine in newly diagnosed glioma. Which antigens these TCRs recognize remains unknown. The table came from immunoSEQ multiplex PCR; TCRdb's copy has only in-frame clones and leaves some out. The table includes some 60,000 clones, under 85% detected once. Time point in this sample: week 47, end of study. In the vaccine, a single dose held 300 ug of the mutant IDH1 20-mer peptide, along with topical imiquimod. The material sequenced was PBMCs, taken from a glioma patient whose treatment included an IDH1 peptide vaccine. Every receptor here comes from a woman aged 45-65 years with glioma.

V and J are TRBV29-1 and TRBJ2-5; D uncertain. With 3 bases removed from V and 5 bases from J, the gap between germline ends came to 7 bases. CDR1 and CDR2 from the germline V gene are SQVTM and ANQGSEA. This CDR3 comprises 11 residues. CDR3 protein: CSVDFFETQYF. CDR3 in DNA: TGCAGCGTTGATTTTTTTGAGACCCAGTACTTC.

The genes are TRBV4-1 and TRBJ1-1, with TRBD1 as a possible D gene (5 bases). V shed 0 bases and J shed 4 bases, with 9 bases lying between them. CDR1 and CDR2 (germline): MGHRA, YSYEKL. The CDR3 has 14 residues. The DNA of the CDR3 is TGCGCCAGCAGCCAAGACGGGAGGGGCACTGAAGCTTTCTTT. Protein: CASSQDGRGTEAFF.

The gene calls are TRBV11-2 and TRBJ1-2; no clear D gene. CDR1 and CDR2 from the germline V gene are SGHAT and FQNNGV. V lost 5 bases and J lost 5, with 12 bases in between. This CDR3 has 13 amino acids. The CDR3 loop reads CASSRDRSYGYTF. CDR3 bases: TGTGCCAGCAGCCGCGACCGAAGTTATGGCTACACCTTC. Full variable domain (missing parts from reference TRBV11-2 and TRBJ1-2): EAGVAQSPRYKIIEKRQSVAFWCNPISGHATLYWYQQILGQGPKLLIQFQNNGVVDDSQLPKDRFSAERLKGVDSTLKIQPAKLEDSAVYLCASSRDRSYGYTFGSGTRLTVV.

The chain employs TRBV4-2 and TRBJ2-1, with D possibly matching TRBD2 (7 bases). Germline assignment: CDR1 LGHNA and CDR2 YNFKEQ. Trimming cost V 8 bases and J 6 bases, with 23 bases left between them. CDR3 size: 16 residues. CDR3 in amino acids: CASCRRIGGAGNEQFF. In DNA form, the CDR3 reads TGTGCCAGCTGCCGTAGAATTGGGGGGGCGGGCAATGAGCAGTTCTTC.

The chain couples TRBV7-9 to TRBJ1-1; possibly TRBD1 for D (5 bases). The CDR3 runs 13 residues. V was pared by 7 bases and J by 3 bases, with 12 bases between. CDR1 is SEHNR and CDR2 is FQNEAQ in the germline V gene (reference sequence). The CDR3 here is CASTSLGHTEAFF. The CDR3 nucleotides read TGTGCCAGCACCTCTTTGGGGCACACTGAAGCTTTCTTT.